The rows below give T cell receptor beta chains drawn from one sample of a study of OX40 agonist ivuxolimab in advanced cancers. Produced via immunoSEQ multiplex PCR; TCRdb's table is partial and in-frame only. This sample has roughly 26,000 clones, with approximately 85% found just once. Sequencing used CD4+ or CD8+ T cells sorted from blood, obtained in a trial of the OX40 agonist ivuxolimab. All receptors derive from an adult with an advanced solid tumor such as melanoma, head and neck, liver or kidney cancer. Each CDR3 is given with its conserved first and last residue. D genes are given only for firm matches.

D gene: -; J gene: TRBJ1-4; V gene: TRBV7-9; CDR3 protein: CASSARGYPEKLFF
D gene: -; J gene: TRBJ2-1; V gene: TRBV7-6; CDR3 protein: CASSLEVYNEQFF
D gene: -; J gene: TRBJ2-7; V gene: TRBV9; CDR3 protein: CASSPIGGLGYEQYF
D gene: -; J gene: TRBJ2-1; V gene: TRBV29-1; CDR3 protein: CSAEWGDGEQFF
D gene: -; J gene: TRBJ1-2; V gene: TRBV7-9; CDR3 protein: CASSFGGYGYTF
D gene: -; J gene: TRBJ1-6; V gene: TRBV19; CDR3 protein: CASSDPLTGTWNSPLHF
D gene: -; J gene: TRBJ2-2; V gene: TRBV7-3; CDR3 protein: CASSFGANTGELFF
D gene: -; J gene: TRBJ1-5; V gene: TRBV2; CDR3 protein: CASSEALINQPQHF
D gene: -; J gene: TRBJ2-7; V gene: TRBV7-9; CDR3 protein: CASSYASYEQYF
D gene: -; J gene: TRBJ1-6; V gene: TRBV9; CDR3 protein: CASSEGTADSPLHF
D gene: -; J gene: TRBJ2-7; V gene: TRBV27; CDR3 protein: CASSNSLVAYEQYF
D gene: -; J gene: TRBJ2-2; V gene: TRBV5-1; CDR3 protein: CASSYTGELFF
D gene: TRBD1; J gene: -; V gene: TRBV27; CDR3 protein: CASSFGTAYEQYF
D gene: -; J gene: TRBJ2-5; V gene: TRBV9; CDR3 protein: CASSGQAGTQYF
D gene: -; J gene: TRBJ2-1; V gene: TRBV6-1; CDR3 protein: CASSPSGRGGQFF
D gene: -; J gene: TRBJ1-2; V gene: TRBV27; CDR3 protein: CASRGGSGYTF
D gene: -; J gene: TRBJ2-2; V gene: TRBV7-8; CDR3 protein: CASSLSPLGAGELFF